A single sample is the source of the 16 T cell receptor beta chains below, sequenced in a study of T cells in Graves' hyperthyroidism and ophthalmopathy. RNA transcripts gave rise to amplified TCR beta CDR3 regions. An initial round of RT-PCR targeting the TCR CDR3 relied on the HTBI primer set. TCRdb analysed the multiplex PCR reads with MiXCR anew, one entry per CDR3 protein. Found here are over 700,000 distinct CDR3 sequences, around a sixth of them singletons; the top ten hold 16%. Sequenced sample: blood. The receptor set was obtained from a woman between 45 and 60 years old with Graves' hyperthyroidism that later progressed to Graves' ophthalmopathy.

There are many counts of this clonotype. V and J are TRBV5-1 and TRBJ1-1; D is ambiguous. The CDR3 is made up of 12 amino acids. Germline-derived CDR1 and CDR2 are SGHRS and YFSETQ. V was cut by 7 bases and J by 0 bases, with 7 bases left in between. The CDR3 loop is CASGVLNTEAFF. The CDR3 DNA sequence: TGCGCCAGCGGGGTCCTGAACACTGAAGCTTTCTTT.

The rearrangement links TRBV7-9 to TRBJ1-4; D may be TRBD1 (5 bases). The V end was cut by 4 bases, the J end by 7 bases, with 10 bases between. Germline lookup yields CDR1 SEHNR and CDR2 FQNEAQ (reference sequence). The CDR3 is 13 residues long. CDR3 in DNA: TGTGCCAGCAGCTCCCCGGGGGTTGAAAAACTGTTTTTT. It specifies CASSSPGVEKLFF.

This clonotype was seen repeatedly, ten times or more. The chain joins TRBV6-1 to TRBJ2-7, with a possible D match to TRBD1 (6 bases). The germline V gene has CDR1 MNHNS and CDR2 SASEGT. The length of the CDR3 is 14 residues. V was shortened by 6 bases and J by 2 bases, with 14 bases between the two germline ends. The CDR3 is CASSIQGTTYEQYF. In nucleotides, the CDR3 is TGTGCCAGCAGCATCCAGGGGACCACCTACGAGCAGTACTTC.

The chain recombines TRBV28 with TRBJ2-5, with 7 bases that match TRBD2. The CDR3 runs to 15 residues. Germline V gene data show CDR1 as MDHEN and CDR2 as SYDVKM. With 4 bases clipped from V and 3 bases from J, the junction kept 8 bases outside the gene matches. The CDR3 DNA is TGTGCCAGCAGTTCAAGGACTAGAGGGGAAGAGACCCAGTACTTC. Residues: CASSSRTRGEETQYF.

About this clonotype itself: A much larger clone differs from this one at a single base, so this may be a read error. Lacking the conserved final phenylalanine or tryptophan, this CDR3 likely reflects a read error. CDR3 loop: CASSQDSPYSNQPQHS. CDR3 DNA: TGTGCCAGCTCTCAGGACAGCCCTTATAGCAATCAGCCCCAGCATTCT. The chain employs TRBV18 and TRBJ1-5, with D possibly matching TRBD1 (6 bases). Germline loops: CDR1 KGHSH, CDR2 LQKENI. This CDR3 has 16 amino acids. The V end was cut by 6 bases, the J end by 0 bases, with 15 bases between.

Many counts were recorded for this clonotype. The chain couples TRBV30 to TRBJ1-5; TRBD1 matches at 7 bases. The CDR3 is made up of 14 amino acids. The V gene end was trimmed by 0 bases and the J gene end by 3 bases; junction bases not matched to a gene: 2. CDR1 is GTSNPN, CDR2 SVGIG, per germline (reference sequence). In nucleotides, the CDR3 is TGTGCCTGGAGTGTAGGGACAGACAATCAGCCCCAGCATTTT. Amino acid sequence: CAWSVGTDNQPQHF.

In this sample, this clonotype turned up many times. The chain is built from TRBV5-1 and TRBJ1-1; possibly TRBD1 for D (6 bases). V dropped 4 bases and J dropped 0 bases, with 13 bases sitting between them. The CDR3 covers 15 residues. Germline V CDR1 and CDR2: SGHRS, YFSETQ. The DNA of the CDR3 is TGCGCCAGCAGCCAAGAGACAGGCTTGAACACTGAAGCTTTCTTT. Translation gives CASSQETGLNTEAFF.

A note on this clonotype: This may be a read error, as it is one base from a much larger clone. This chain links TRBV2 with TRBJ2-7, with D perhaps TRBD2 (5 bases). The germline V and J ends were trimmed by 0 bases and 3 bases, with 9 bases remaining between them. The CDR3 is 14 amino acids. Per germline, CDR1 SNHLY and CDR2 FYNNEI. The CDR3 bases are TGTGCCAGCAGTGAAGCGCCTCGGGGCTACGAGCAGTACTTC. This sequence encodes CASSEAPRGYEQYF.

This clonotype has at least ten counts. The chain has TRBV20-1 and TRBJ1-1; D gene unclear. This CDR3 is 13 amino acids long. V was trimmed by 6 bases and J by 2 bases, leaving 13 bases between them. Germline CDR1 DFQATT, CDR2 SNEGSKA (reference sequence). Here the CDR3 reads CSAQKGLNTEAFF. The DNA for the CDR3 is TGCAGTGCCCAAAAGGGCCTTAACACTGAAGCTTTCTTT.

A few counts support this clonotype. The CDR3 loop reads CASSQSWGGLVIQYF. CDR3 nucleotides: TGCGCCAGCAGCCAAAGTTGGGGGGGCCTGGTCATTCAGTACTTC. The chain links TRBV4-1 to TRBJ2-4, with D perhaps TRBD2 (7 bases). Looked up from germline, CDR1 is MGHRA and CDR2 is YSYEKL. V was pared by 2 bases and J by 9 bases, with 17 bases between. This CDR3 spans 15 amino acids.

In this sample, this clonotype turned up once. V is TRBV27 and J is TRBJ2-5; tentative D call: TRBD2 (5 bases). Looked up from germline, CDR1 is MNHEY and CDR2 is SMNVEV (reference sequence). This CDR3 has 16 amino acids. Trimming left V 0 bases short and J 3 bases short, with 14 bases between. The DNA of the CDR3 is TGTGCCAGCAGTTTATCGGCCGGGAACCCCGAAGAGACCCAGTACTTC. It encodes CASSLSAGNPEETQYF.

This chain links TRBV7-8 with TRBJ2-7, with 7 bases aligning to TRBD1. The V and J ends lost 4 bases and 3 bases, in that order; junction bases with no gene match: 3. The CDR3 spans 13 residues. Germline V gene data show CDR1 as SGHVS and CDR2 as FQNEAQ. The CDR3 sequence is CASSSDRNYEQYF. The CDR3 DNA follows: TGTGCCAGCAGCTCGGACAGGAACTACGAGCAGTACTTC.

This clonotype was recorded a few times. The chain employs TRBV3-1 and TRBJ2-7; perhaps TRBD1 as D (7 bases). The CDR3 consists of 15 residues. The V gene lost 0 bases and the J gene lost 3 bases, with 12 bases spanning the gap. CDR1 and CDR2 (germline): LGHDT, YNNKEL (reference sequence). The CDR3 bases are TGTGCCAGCAGCCAAGATCCAGGGGGGAACTACGAGCAGTACTTC. Encoded protein: CASSQDPGGNYEQYF.

This clonotype was recorded at least ten times. The chain is built from TRBV5-1 and TRBJ1-1; a possible D gene is TRBD1 (5 bases). The germline V gene has CDR1 SGHRS and CDR2 YFSETQ. Trimming removed 1 base from V and 3 bases from J, with 16 bases in between. The CDR3 is 16 residues long. This CDR3 is CASSLRPQGRDTEAFF. The CDR3, as DNA: TGCGCCAGCAGCTTGCGGCCTCAGGGCCGTGACACTGAAGCTTTCTTT.

This chain uses TRBV4-2 with TRBJ2-4, with no clear D. The length of the CDR3 is 14 residues. Trimming took 5 bases from V and 0 from J, leaving 8 bases between them. Germline CDR1 reads LGHNA; CDR2 reads YNFKEQ. The CDR3 coding sequence is TGTGCCAGCAGCTGGCCGGAAGCCAAAAACATTCAGTACTTC. Translation: CASSWPEAKNIQYF.

V usage is TRBV7-9 and J usage is TRBJ2-3; no reliable D call. Deletions cut 1 base from V and 4 bases from J, with 3 bases between. The germline V gene has CDR1 SEHNR and CDR2 FQNEAQ (reference sequence). The CDR3 loop spans 12 amino acids. CDR3 DNA: TGTGCCAGCAGCTTAGAAGCAGATACGCAGTATTTT. It specifies CASSLEADTQYF.